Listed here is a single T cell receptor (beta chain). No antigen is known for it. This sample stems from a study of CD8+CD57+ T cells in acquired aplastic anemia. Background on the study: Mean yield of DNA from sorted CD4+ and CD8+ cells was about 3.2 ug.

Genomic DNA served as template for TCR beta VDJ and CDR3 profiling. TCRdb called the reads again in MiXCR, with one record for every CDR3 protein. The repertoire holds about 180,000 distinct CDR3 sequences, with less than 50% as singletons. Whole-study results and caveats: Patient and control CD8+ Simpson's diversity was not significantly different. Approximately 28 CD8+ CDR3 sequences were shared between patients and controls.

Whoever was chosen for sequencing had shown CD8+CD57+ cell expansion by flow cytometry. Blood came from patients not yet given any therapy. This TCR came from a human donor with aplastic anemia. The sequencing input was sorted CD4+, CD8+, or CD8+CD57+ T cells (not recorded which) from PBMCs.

The CDR3 protein is CSAAGGPRSGANVLTF. CDR3 DNA sequence: TGCAGTGCAGCGGGGGGCCCCCGGAGTGGGGCCAACGTCCTGACTTTC. This chain uses TRBV20-1 with TRBJ2-6; TRBD2 aligns across 9 bases. The CDR3 contains 16 residues. After removal of 6 bases from V and 3 bases from J, the junction contained 9 bases not matched to a gene. Germline CDR1 is DFQATT and CDR2 is SNEGSKA (reference sequence).